The rows below give T cell receptor beta chains drawn from one sample of a study of cytomegalovirus exposure and HLA in healthy donors. Method: immunoSEQ multiplex PCR; TCRdb's copy keeps in-frame clones and lacks some. The sample holds fewer than 75,000 clones, 83% seen once. The sequenced sample consisted of PBMCs. The receptors derive from a man younger than 45 in good health and CMV-seronegative. The CDR3 runs from the conserved cysteine through the conserved F or W. D genes are given only for firm matches. The size entry is marked missing in some rows and otherwise reads once, few, many or a size class.

J gene | D gene | V gene | clone size | CDR3 protein | CDR3 DNA
TRBJ1-1 | . | TRBV5-1 | . | CASTQLGALNTEAFF | TGCGCCAGCACCCAGCTAGGGGCATTGAACACTGAAGCTTTCTTT
TRBJ2-7 | . | TRBV11-2 | . | CASSQTRAYEQYF | TGTGCCAGCAGCCAAACTAGAGCCTACGAGCAGTACTTC
TRBJ2-7 | TRBD1 | TRBV5-6 | . | CASSLGGDSSYEQYF | TGTGCCAGCAGCTTGGGAGGGGACAGCTCCTACGAGCAGTACTTC
TRBJ2-7 | . | TRBV11-2 | few | CASSLNSGPTGFYEQYF | TGTGCCAGCAGCTTAAACTCCGGCCCTACAGGTTTCTACGAGCAGTACTTC
TRBJ1-1 | . | TRBV4-2 | . | CASSQQGEVTEAFF | TGTGCCAGCAGCCAACAGGGCGAGGTCACTGAAGCTTTCTTT
TRBJ1-1 | TRBD1 | TRBV4-1 | few | CASSLQGLPGGNTEAFF | TGCGCCAGCAGCCTACAGGGGCTCCCCGGGGGGAACACTGAAGCTTTCTTT
TRBJ1-2 | . | TRBV15 | once | CATSRGDGYTF | TGTGCCACCAGCCGCGGGGATGGCTACACCTTC
TRBJ2-7 | . | TRBV29-1 | . | CSVVATSDEQYF | TGCAGCGTCGTAGCGACCTCGGACGAGCAGTACTTC
TRBJ1-4 | TRBD1 | TRBV6-1 | . | CASRRRQGLIEKLFF | TGTGCCAGCAGACGTCGACAGGGGTTAATCGAAAAACTGTTTTTT
TRBJ2-5 | . | TRBV5-4 | few | CASSSVLQETQYF | TGTGCCAGCAGCTCGGTTTTACAAGAGACCCAGTACTTC
TRBJ2-1 | TRBD2 | TRBV2 | . | CASSVLAGGPIEQFF | TGTGCCAGCAGTGTCCTAGCGGGAGGGCCAATTGAGCAGTTCTTC
TRBJ1-1 | . | TRBV5-5 | . | CASSLKGDTEAFF | TGTGCCAGCAGCTTAAAGGGGGATACTGAAGCTTTCTTT
TRBJ2-2 | . | TRBV19 | once | CASMVRTGELFF | TGTGCCAGTATGGTGAGGACCGGGGAGCTGTTTTTT
TRBJ1-2 | TRBD1 | TRBV5-6 | few | CASSLGSVGQAYGYTF | TGTGCCAGCAGCTTGGGATCTGTGGGACAGGCCTATGGCTACACCTTC
TRBJ2-5 | TRBD2 | TRBV7-2 | . | CASSLGAGERETQYF | TGTGCCAGCAGCTTAGGAGCGGGAGAGAGAGAGACCCAGTACTTC
TRBJ2-7 | . | TRBV9 | . | CASSGRDWDTYEQYF | TGTGCCAGCAGCGGCCGGGACTGGGATACCTACGAGCAGTACTTC
TRBJ1-5 | . | TRBV7-2 | . | CASSSGPGNQPQHF | TGTGCCAGCAGTTCCGGACCGGGAAATCAGCCCCAGCATTTT
TRBJ1-3 | . | TRBV7-6 | . | CASSLGAGEDTIYF | TGTGCCAGCAGCTTAGGGGCGGGTGAAGACACCATATATTTT
TRBJ2-2 | TRBD1 | TRBV5-1 | . | CASSPPGQGSTGELFF | TGCGCCAGCAGTCCTCCGGGACAGGGGTCCACCGGGGAGCTGTTTTTT
TRBJ1-3 | . | TRBV19 | . | CASSSRGEAAGNTIYF | TGTGCCAGTAGTTCCCGTGGAGAGGCCGCTGGAAACACCATATATTTT
TRBJ2-7 | . | TRBV5-6 | . | CASSLGRRTEQYF | TGTGCCAGCAGCTTGGGCAGAAGAACCGAGCAGTACTTC
TRBJ1-1 | . | TRBV6-6 | . | CASSAQSNRYTEAFF | TGTGCCAGCAGTGCACAAAGTAACAGATACACTGAAGCTTTCTTT
TRBJ2-2 | . | TRBV11-1 | . | CASSSRGTGAGELFF | TGTGCCAGCAGCAGCAGAGGAACGGGAGCCGGGGAGCTGTTTTTT
TRBJ2-3 | . | TRBV10-3 | . | CAISTGVSTDTQYF | TGTGCCATCAGTACAGGAGTAAGCACAGATACGCAGTATTTT
TRBJ1-3 | TRBD1 | TRBV5-6 | once | CASSFTGAGGNTIYF | TGTGCCAGCAGCTTTACAGGGGCTGGCGGAAACACCATATATTTT
TRBJ1-1 | . | TRBV6-5 | . | CASSSGTPKGEAFF | TGTGCCAGCAGCAGTGGGACTCCAAAGGGGGAAGCTTTCTTT
TRBJ1-1 | . | TRBV5-6 | . | CASSLVRSPRMNTEAFF | TGTGCCAGCAGCTTGGTTCGCAGTCCCCGTATGAACACTGAAGCTTTCTTT
TRBJ2-5 | TRBD1 | TRBV7-6 | . | CASSLAGTGGGETQYF | TGTGCCAGCAGCTTGGCCGGGACAGGGGGTGGAGAGACCCAGTACTTC
TRBJ1-1 | . | TRBV9 | . | CASSVATGTEAFF | TGTGCCAGCAGCGTAGCTACGGGGACTGAAGCTTTCTTT
TRBJ1-6 | . | TRBV6-1 | once | CASSEGRSPLHF | TGTGCCAGCAGTGAGGGGCGTTCACCCCTCCACTTT
TRBJ2-7 | TRBD1 | TRBV27 | . | CASSLRGRGQGKYEQYF | TGTGCCAGCAGTTTAAGGGGTAGGGGACAGGGGAAGTACGAGCAGTACTTC
TRBJ2-3 | . | TRBV7-9 | once | CASSQVYPREDTQYF | TGTGCCAGCAGCCAGGTTTATCCCCGGGAGGATACGCAGTATTTT
TRBJ2-1 | TRBD1 | TRBV5-6 | . | CASRPPGTVSYNEQFF | TGTGCCAGCAGGCCCCCCGGGACAGTCTCCTACAATGAGCAGTTCTTC
TRBJ2-7 | . | TRBV7-8 | medium-sized | CASSLYQGPSYEQYF | TGTGCCAGCAGCTTATATCAGGGGCCGAGCTACGAGCAGTACTTC
TRBJ2-7 | . | TRBV13 | . | CASSPLGAYEQYF | TGTGCCAGCAGCCCTCTGGGGGCGTACGAGCAGTACTTC
TRBJ1-5 | . | TRBV2 | . | CASSAERDNNQPQHF | TGTGCCAGCAGTGCCGAAAGAGACAACAATCAGCCCCAGCATTTT
TRBJ2-1 | TRBD2 | TRBV5-4 | . | CASSLELAGGGEQFF | TGTGCCAGCAGCTTGGAACTAGCGGGAGGGGGTGAGCAGTTCTTC
TRBJ2-6 | . | TRBV5-1 | few | CASSLEFRGSGANVLTF | TGCGCCAGCAGCTTGGAGTTCAGGGGTTCTGGGGCCAACGTCCTGACTTTC
TRBJ1-1 | . | TRBV18 | . | CASSSDRGIGTEAFF | TGTGCCAGCTCATCGGACCGGGGGATCGGCACTGAAGCTTTCTTT
TRBJ2-2 | . | TRBV29-1 | . | CSVGISAGWGHSTGELFF | TGCAGCGTTGGGATCTCGGCGGGCTGGGGGCATAGCACCGGGGAGCTGTTTTTT
TRBJ2-5 | . | TRBV6-5 | . | CASSYSLSQETQYF | TGTGCCAGCAGTTACTCGCTCAGCCAAGAGACCCAGTACTTC
TRBJ2-3 | TRBD2 | TRBV5-1 | . | CASSSPLGGGGTQYF | TGCGCCAGCAGCTCCCCCCTGGGCGGCGGGGGTACGCAGTATTTT
TRBJ1-1 | . | TRBV18 | . | CASSPPLSNTEAFF | TGTGCCAGCTCACCACCCCTTTCGAACACTGAAGCTTTCTTT
TRBJ2-1 | TRBD2 | TRBV6-1 | . | CASSAGTSGKNEQFF | TGTGCCAGCAGTGCAGGGACTAGCGGGAAGAATGAGCAGTTCTTC
TRBJ2-7 | . | TRBV23-1 | . | CASRQGGYEQYF | TGCGCCAGCAGGCAGGGCGGCTACGAGCAGTACTTC
TRBJ1-1 | TRBD1 | TRBV18 | . | CASSPPGTGAEAFF | TGTGCCAGCTCACCACCCGGGACAGGGGCTGAAGCTTTCTTT
TRBJ2-5 | . | TRBV18 | . | CASSPGRVQETQYF | TGTGCCAGCTCACCAGGGCGGGTCCAAGAGACCCAGTACTTC
TRBJ2-7 | TRBD1 | TRBV29-1 | . | CSATPGQAYEQYF | TGCAGCGCCACACCGGGACAGGCCTACGAGCAGTACTTC
TRBJ2-7 | . | TRBV18 | . | CASSPVGGTYEQYF | TGTGCCAGCTCACCAGTCGGCGGGACCTACGAGCAGTACTTC
TRBJ2-3 | TRBD1 | TRBV7-2 | . | CASSSGQGGTDTQYF | TGTGCCAGCAGCTCGGGACAGGGCGGCACAGATACGCAGTATTTT
TRBJ2-1 | TRBD2 | TRBV6-4 | . | CATGTSDYNEQFF | TGTGCCACCGGGACTAGCGATTACAATGAGCAGTTCTTC